The clone carrying this T cell receptor (beta chain) has only a few counts. Antigen specificity is unknown. The CDR3 runs 16 residues. CDR1 and CDR2 from the germline V gene are SGHVS and FNYEAQ. V dropped 6 bases and J dropped 3; count of bases not matched to a gene: 11. This sample is part of a study of T cell responses to AZD1222 COVID-19 vaccine. Turning to the study itself: Timing groups of about 4 and about 12 weeks for second doses were pooled.

Regarding the study as a whole: Clonal diversity was possibly underestimated; the donors were predominantly white British and more often female. Reportedly, close to half of spike-specific TCRs are directed against unmutated variant regions. Only 5 or 6 AZD1222 recipients were seropositive at baseline.

Sequencing used immunoSEQ multiplex PCR; TCRdb keeps in-frame clones, though not all of them. The sample contains roughly 78,000 clones, roughly 80% of which appear only once. This sample comprised peripheral blood, obtained on day 0 of AZD1222 vaccination. The V gene is TRBV7-6, the J gene TRBJ2-7; 10 bases map to TRBD1. This clonotype originated in an adult in good health. DNA for the CDR3: TGTGCCAGCAGAAGTGGACCCCGGGACAGGGGCTACGAGCAGTACTTC. This encodes CASRSGPRDRGYEQYF.